The T cell receptor (beta chain) under discussion was sequenced for a study of shared clonotypes between healthy human individuals (dated by TCRdb to the early 2020s). About the full investigation: The cohort comprised a couple of women and a few men aged 18 to 49 years. For each donor, CD4 naive and CD4 memory were each run on three plates, CD8 naive on two plates, and CD8 memory on one plate. To estimate repertoire size and how much clonotype sharing occurs between individuals, the study deeply sequenced the blood TCR repertoires of several healthy adults. Libraries were prepared and TCR repertoires were sequenced by different laboratories using diverse techniques, in order to increase sequencing depth and limit assay-specific biases. Between about 0.85 and 9.5 billion PBMCs per donor were obtained by leukapheresis. The paper's findings and limits, for the study overall: Naive subsets generally had larger estimated clonotype richness than memory subsets. Higher generation probabilities were observed for clonotypes shared by all four sorted-subset donors than for non-shared clonotypes. Because the study included a small number of donors, the genetic and exposure-history diversity represented was limited. Pairwise subsampling led to the expectation that sequencing depth would affect the degree of clonotype sharing among donors. Even with the large sequencing depth, rarefaction of the sorted-subset datasets indicated that sequencing was incomplete. Approximately 5% of naive CD4, around 3.5% of naive CD8, roughly 2.4% of memory CD4, and around 0.42% of memory CD8 clonotypes were shared across several donors. Sampling was limited to blood, and TCR repertoires in tissue likely differ from TCR repertoires in blood.

From its cysteine to its phenylalanine, the CDR3 spans 13 amino acids. Only CDR3 DNA remains: 39 bases, in frame from the first base. CDR1 SGDLS and CDR2 YYNGEE were looked up in the germline V gene. The junction shows trimming of 4 bases on V and 2 bases on J, plus 9 bases between the germline ends. The donors were healthy, HIV-negative adults with no recently reported acute infections or vaccinations. Every donor was a Caucasian adult living in Nashville, Tennessee, USA. CD4+ T cells were enriched through magnetic negative selection, after which naive cells were positively selected on CD45RA and the remaining negative fraction served as the memory subset. Blood was obtained by leukapheresis, after which PBMCs were separated by Ficoll-Histopaque density gradient centrifugation and cryopreserved in liquid nitrogen vapor phase. Analytical flow cytometry was used to check the purity and quantity of each magnetically sorted T cell population. From each sorted fraction, genomic DNA was isolated and quantified by UV absorbance on a Nanodrop 2000c.

Using the deep immunoSEQ assay, TCR CDR3 regions were amplified from genomic DNA by multiplex PCR. Genomic DNA extracted from each cell subset was distributed evenly over all wells of several immunoSEQ 96-well plates, and each plate served as one replicate. Each replicate PCR for sorted subsets received around 200 ng genomic DNA, equal to roughly 30,000 T cell genomes. Purified libraries were measured with a Qubit 3.0 fluorometer, size-checked on a Bioanalyzer 2100, and measured again with the KAPA Library Quantification kit. Each immunoSEQ 96-well plate was sequenced on its own single-read 150-cycle Illumina NextSeq 550 flow cell. Regarding the original processing steps: Because only junctional sequences without quality scores were contained in the immunoSEQ output, filtering matching that applied to full-length reads could not be performed. To assign V/J genes and CDR3, sequences were annotated using PyIR, a Python wrapper for IgBLAST v1.9, with IMGT germline references. Reads with weak V/J assignments (E-value above 1e-6), missing CDR3, stop codons, out-of-frame junctions, or ambiguous translated residues were removed. V3J clonotypes were defined as sequences sharing an identical inferred V gene, J gene, and CDR3 amino acid sequence. Percentage overlap between repertoires was computed as shared unique clonotypes divided by the size of the smaller repertoire. Richness of each repertoire was evaluated using RTK rarefaction, the Chao1 estimator, and Recon v2.1 estimates of unobserved clonotypes. For all TCRbeta clonotypes obtained by the gDNA method from four donors, generation probabilities were computed with OLGA. Held by TCRdb, this immuneACCESS table contains in-frame sequences only and omits some clones. Under half of the omission traces to an unresolved V gene where checked; the cause of the rest is unknown. V, J and clone size are those of that table, while D and trimming were read from the DNA. For this sample the table gives 1.4 million to 1.5 million clones, of which approximately 96% were detected only once. The ten largest clonotypes hold 0.95% to 1.5% of the sample.

Note on this clone: There is no known antigen for this receptor. Base qualities are not at hand, and no much larger clone is one base apart.

The sequence derives from a young man in good health. The chain employs TRBV9 and TRBJ1-1; the best D guess is TRBD1, with 5 bases matching. Material for sequencing was naive CD4+ T cells sorted from blood. The cell subset or site tag for this specimen amounts to: CD45RA+ positively selected. The sequenced DNA is TGTGCCAGCAGCTCTGACAGTAACACTGAAGCTTTCTTT. This encodes CASSSDSNTEAFF. Reference TRBV9 and TRBJ1-1 genes cover what lies past the CDR3, so the full variable domain is DSGVTQTPKHLITATGQRVTLRCSPRSGDLSVYWYQQSLDQGLQFLIQYYNGEERAKGNILERFSAQQFPDLHSELNLSSLELGDSALYFCASSSDSNTEAFFGQGTRLTVV.